This T cell receptor (beta chain) is drawn from a study of T cell repertoires in aging, cancer and after chemotherapy (dated by TCRdb to between 2017 and 2020). In terms of the full investigation: Donors were distributed across six age groups ranging from 30 or younger to 70 or older, with at least three individuals included per group. Alongside some 98 healthy donors serving as a reference group, the cohort included roughly 220 cancer patients, of whom roughly 90 had hematological cancers and 124 had solid cancers. To examine immunoaging and T cell reconstitution after chemotherapy, the study profiled TCR beta repertoires in peripheral blood from healthy donors and cancer patients. The full dataset contained 7 million to 9.5 million TCR reads. Healthy donor control TCR repertoires were recorded over several months to years and showed clear clonal overlap across re-sampling. Overall study outcomes, separate from this receptor: Significantly lower blood TCR diversity and higher clonality were observed in untreated patients with hematological or solid cancers than in age-matched healthy donors. An increase in median generation probability over the chemotherapy interval was observed in both cancer cohorts, suggesting that the repertoire was reconstituted through rebound thymic output. In healthy donors, the drop in TCR diversity with age came mainly from a loss of richness, whereas in cancer patients a loss of evenness also played a part. According to the authors, the repertoire data do not permit conclusions about immunological memory after chemotherapy.

Rearranged TRB sequences spanning V, D and J segments were amplified by multiplex touch-down PCR using a mixed TRB-A/B primer pool. Illumina adapters and sample indices were attached to the amplicons in two consecutive PCR reactions using Phusion HS II polymerase. Amplicons were gel-purified using the NucleoSpin Gel and PCR Clean-up kit and were subsequently checked with Qubit and an Agilent 2100 Bioanalyzer. Libraries were sequenced on an Illumina MiSeq using 600-cycle, single-indexed, paired-end runs. Regarding the original processing steps: MiXCR versions 2.12 and 3.0.5 were used to process the TRB sequences. Each unique CDR3 nucleotide sequence was treated as one clone, and only productive sequences with two or more reads were kept. The repertoire metrics were Shannon diversity, evenness, clonality (defined as one minus evenness), and alpha-parameterized diversity profiles covering alpha 0 to 5. The IGoR algorithm was used to compute generation probabilities of clones in paired pre- and post-chemotherapy samples. TCRdb applied fastp at Q25 and MiXCR to the public reads, then kept only in-frame beta chains. Every entry covers one CDR3 protein and lists the most common genes and DNA from its rows. TCRdb assigned the V and J calls; the authors' analysis was not used. The sample has more than 8,500 distinct CDR3 sequences on record, 30% to 45% of them singletons. The top ten clonotypes cover roughly 4% of the sample.

Concerning this clonotype: Its antigen target is currently unknown. No per-base quality is available; no much larger clone lies one base away.

Per the germline V gene, KGHSH is the CDR1 and LQKENI is the CDR2. Including the terminal cysteine and phenylalanine, the CDR3 comprises 14 residues. CDR3 DNA is the only sequence kept; it has 42 bases, read in frame from the first base. V drops 3 bases and J drops 4 bases, leaving 13 bases in between. TCR beta rearrangements were amplified from genomic DNA extracted from peripheral blood rather than from sorted cells or RNA. The clonotype comes from a human donor in good health. Sequenced material: blood. The sequence links TRBV18 to TRBJ2-7; the D gene may be TRBD1 or TRBD2, since each aligns over 7 bases. CDR3 protein: CASSPRQGGYEQYF. The bases read TGTGCCAGCTCACCCAGACAGGGAGGGTACGAGCAGTACTTC.